The clone carrying this T cell receptor (beta chain) was recorded only once. This sample is part of a study of radiation and T cells in renal cell carcinoma. Described time point: blood 2 weeks post-SBRT. Described treatment: 15 Gy SBRT to primary tumor, nephrectomy 4 weeks later. Blood was sampled at baseline, 2 weeks and 4 weeks after SBRT. The table came from immunoSEQ multiplex PCR; TCRdb's copy has only in-frame clones and leaves some out. This table holds 100,000 to 150,000 clones, 88% found once. The germline gives CDR1 MGHRA, CDR2 YSYEKL. The V gene end was trimmed by 4 bases and the J gene end by 5 bases; junction bases not matched to a gene: 11. This CDR3 is 16 amino acids long.

The rearrangement uses TRBV4-1 and TRBJ2-3; TRBD1 matches 8 bases. This receptor was taken from a woman between 65 and 79 years old with renal cell carcinoma. Sequenced material: blood, taken from a patient whose treatment included radiotherapy and nephrectomy. This CDR3 is CASSLSGQGRVDTQYF. The CDR3 DNA follows: TGCGCCAGCAGCCTTTCCGGACAGGGAAGAGTAGATACGCAGTATTTT.